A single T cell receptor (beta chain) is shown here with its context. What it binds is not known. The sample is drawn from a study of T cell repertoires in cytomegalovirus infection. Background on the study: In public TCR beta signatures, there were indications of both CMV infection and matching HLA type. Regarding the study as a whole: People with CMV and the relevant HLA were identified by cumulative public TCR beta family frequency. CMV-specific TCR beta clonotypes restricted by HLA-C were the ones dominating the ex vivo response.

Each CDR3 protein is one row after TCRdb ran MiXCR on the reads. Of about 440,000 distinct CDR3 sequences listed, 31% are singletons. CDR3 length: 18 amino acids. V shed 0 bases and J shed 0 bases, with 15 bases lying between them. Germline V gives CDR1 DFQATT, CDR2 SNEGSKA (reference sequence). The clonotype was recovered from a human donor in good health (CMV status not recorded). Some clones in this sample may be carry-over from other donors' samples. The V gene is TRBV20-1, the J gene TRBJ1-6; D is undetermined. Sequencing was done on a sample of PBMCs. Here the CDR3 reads CSARDRRFWRSYNSPLHF. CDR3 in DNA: TGCAGTGCTAGAGATAGGCGGTTTTGGCGCTCCTATAATTCACCCCTCCACTTT.